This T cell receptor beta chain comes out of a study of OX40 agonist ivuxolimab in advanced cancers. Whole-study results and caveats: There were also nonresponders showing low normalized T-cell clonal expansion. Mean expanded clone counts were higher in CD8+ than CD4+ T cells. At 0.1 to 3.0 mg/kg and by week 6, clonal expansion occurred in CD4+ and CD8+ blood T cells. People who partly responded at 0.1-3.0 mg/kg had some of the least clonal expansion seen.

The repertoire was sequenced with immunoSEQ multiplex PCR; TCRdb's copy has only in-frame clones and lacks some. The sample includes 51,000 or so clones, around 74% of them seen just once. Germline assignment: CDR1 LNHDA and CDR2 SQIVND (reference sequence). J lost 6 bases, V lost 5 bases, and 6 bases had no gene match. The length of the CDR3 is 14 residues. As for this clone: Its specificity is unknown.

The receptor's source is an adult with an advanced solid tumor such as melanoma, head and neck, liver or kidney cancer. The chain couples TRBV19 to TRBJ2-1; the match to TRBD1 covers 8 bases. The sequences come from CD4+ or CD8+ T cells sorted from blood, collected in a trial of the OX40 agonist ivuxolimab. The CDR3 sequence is CASSSGTGLNEQFF. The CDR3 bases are TGTGCCAGTAGTTCCGGGACAGGCCTCAATGAGCAGTTCTTC.